The 7 T cell receptor beta chains below come from one sample, sequenced in a study of blood T cell repertoires in COVID-19. Clones were sequenced by immunoSEQ multiplex PCR, and TCRdb holds only the in-frame ones, with some missing. The table lists over 300,000 clones, almost 85% of them singletons, with 6% to 9% in the top ten. Sequencing was performed on peripheral blood. These receptors originate from a human donor in a cohort sampled during active COVID-19.

The rearrangement links TRBV7-9 to TRBJ1-2; a weak D match, TRBD1 (5 bases). Germline V CDR1 and CDR2: SEHNR, FQNEAQ (reference sequence). The CDR3 consists of 14 residues. V lost 3 bases and J 7 bases, leaving 15 bases between the germline ends. For the CDR3, the DNA is TGTGCCAGCAGCTTCCCAGGGAAATGGGGTGGCTACACCTTC. It encodes CASSFPGKWGGYTF.

The gene calls are TRBV4-1 and TRBJ2-7; maybe TRBD2 (6 bases). The CDR3 contains 15 residues. Between the trimmed V and J ends, which lost 2 bases and 2 bases, there was a span of 13 bases. Germline CDR1 is MGHRA and CDR2 is YSYEKL. The CDR3 region has the DNA TGCGCCAGCAGCCAACCGGGGACTGGCCCCTACGAGCAGTACTTC. Its protein is CASSQPGTGPYEQYF.

This rearrangement joins TRBV6-5 to TRBJ1-2; D is possibly TRBD1 (6 bases). Germline V gene lookup returns CDR1 MNHEY and CDR2 SVGAGI. The CDR3 sequence is 12 residues long. V was cut by 5 bases and J by 5 bases, with 9 bases left in between. The CDR3 coding sequence is TGTGCCAGCAGTAACACAGGGTATGGCTACACCTTC. Protein: CASSNTGYGYTF.

The gene calls are TRBV3-1 (or the pseudogene TRBV3-2) and TRBJ1-1, with unresolved D. CDR1 and CDR2 (germline): LGHDT, YNNKEL (reference sequence). The V and J ends lost 1 base and 1 base respectively, with 4 bases between them. The CDR3 totals 13 residues. CDR3: CASSQAGNTEAFF. The CDR3 DNA sequence: TGTGCCAGCAGCCAAGCCGGGAACACTGAAGCTTTCTTT.

A few counts support this clone. This chain joins TRBV6-1 and TRBJ1-2, with TRBD1 identical over 7 bases. Germline loops: CDR1 MNHNS, CDR2 SASEGT. V gave up 3 bases and J gave up 4 bases; unmatched junction bases: 5. CDR3 length: 14 residues. For the CDR3, the DNA is TGTGCCAGCAGTGAGACGGGACAGCTCTATGGCTACACCTTC. This codes for CASSETGQLYGYTF.

This chain uses TRBV5-1 with TRBJ1-6, with D perhaps matching TRBD1 (6 bases). The CDR3 is 13 residues long. CDR1 SGHRS and CDR2 YFSETQ come from the germline V gene. Trimming pared 3 bases from V and 8 bases from J, leaving 9 bases between. CDR3 in DNA: TGCGCCAGCAGCTATAGACAGGATTCACCCCTCCACTTT. It codes for CASSYRQDSPLHF. Full variable domain (missing parts from reference TRBV5-1 and TRBJ1-6): KAGVTQTPRYLIKTRGQQVTLSCSPISGHRSVSWYQQTPGQGLQFLFEYFSETQRNKGNFPGRFSGRQFSNSRSEMNVSTLELGDSALYLCASSYRQDSPLHFGNGTRLTVT.

V is TRBV12-3 or TRBV12-4 and J is TRBJ2-1; the match to TRBD2 covers 9 bases. The length of the CDR3 is 12 residues. V was clipped by 6 bases and J by 10 bases; unmatched bases: 4. CDR3 amino acids: CASSHSGGEQFF. The CDR3 nucleotides read TGTGCCAGCAGCCATAGCGGGGGCGAGCAGTTCTTC.